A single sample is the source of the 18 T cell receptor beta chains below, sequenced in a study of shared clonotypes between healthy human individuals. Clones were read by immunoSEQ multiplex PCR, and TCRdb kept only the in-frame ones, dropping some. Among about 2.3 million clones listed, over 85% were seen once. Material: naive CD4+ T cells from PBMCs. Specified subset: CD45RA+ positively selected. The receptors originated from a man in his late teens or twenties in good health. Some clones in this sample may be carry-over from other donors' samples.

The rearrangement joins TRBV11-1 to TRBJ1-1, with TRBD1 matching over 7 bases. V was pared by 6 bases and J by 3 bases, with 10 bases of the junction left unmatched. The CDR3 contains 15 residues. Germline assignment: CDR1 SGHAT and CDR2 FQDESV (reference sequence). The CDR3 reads CASRERQGLDTEAFF. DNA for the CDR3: TGTGCCAGCAGGGAGAGACAGGGATTGGACACTGAAGCTTTCTTT.

CDR3 in amino acids: CASMGSGRYNEQFF. The CDR3 region has the DNA TGTGCCAGTATGGGTAGCGGGAGGTACAATGAGCAGTTCTTC. The chain has TRBV19 and TRBJ2-1; TRBD2 aligns across 10 bases. Germline V lookup: CDR1 LNHDA, CDR2 SQIVND (reference sequence). The CDR3 totals 14 residues. J was trimmed by 4 bases and V by 7 bases; bases with no gene match: 4.

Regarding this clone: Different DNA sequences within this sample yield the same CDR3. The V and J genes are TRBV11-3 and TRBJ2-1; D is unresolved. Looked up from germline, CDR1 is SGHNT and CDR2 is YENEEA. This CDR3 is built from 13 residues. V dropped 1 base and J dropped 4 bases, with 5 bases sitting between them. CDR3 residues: CASSLGVYNEQFF. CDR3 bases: TGTGCCAGCAGCTTAGGAGTGTACAATGAGCAGTTCTTC.

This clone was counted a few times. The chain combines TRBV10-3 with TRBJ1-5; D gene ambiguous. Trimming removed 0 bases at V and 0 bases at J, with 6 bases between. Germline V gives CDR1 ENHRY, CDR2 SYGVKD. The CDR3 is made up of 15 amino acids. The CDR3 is CAISESRDSNQPQHF. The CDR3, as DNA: TGTGCCATCAGTGAGTCAAGAGATAGCAATCAGCCCCAGCATTTT.

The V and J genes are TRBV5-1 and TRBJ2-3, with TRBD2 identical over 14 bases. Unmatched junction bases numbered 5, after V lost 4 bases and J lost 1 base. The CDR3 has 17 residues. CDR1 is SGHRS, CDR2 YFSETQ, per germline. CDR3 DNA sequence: TGCGCCAGCAGCCTGGGACTAGCGGGAGATGGCACAGATACGCAGTATTTT. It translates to CASSLGLAGDGTDTQYF.

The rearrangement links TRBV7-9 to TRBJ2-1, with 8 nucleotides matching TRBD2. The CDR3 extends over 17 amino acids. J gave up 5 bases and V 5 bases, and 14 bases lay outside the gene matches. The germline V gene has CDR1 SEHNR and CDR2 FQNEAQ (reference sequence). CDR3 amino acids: CASSKQMGLRGDNEQFF. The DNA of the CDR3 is TGTGCCAGCAGCAAGCAAATGGGACTGCGGGGGGACAATGAGCAGTTCTTC.

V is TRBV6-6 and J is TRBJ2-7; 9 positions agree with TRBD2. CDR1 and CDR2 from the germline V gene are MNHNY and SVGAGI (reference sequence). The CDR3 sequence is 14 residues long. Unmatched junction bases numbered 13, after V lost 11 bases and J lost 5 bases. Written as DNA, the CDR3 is TGTGCCGTCGGTTTTAGCGGGAGTATCCACGAGCAGTACTTC. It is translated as CAVGFSGSIHEQYF.

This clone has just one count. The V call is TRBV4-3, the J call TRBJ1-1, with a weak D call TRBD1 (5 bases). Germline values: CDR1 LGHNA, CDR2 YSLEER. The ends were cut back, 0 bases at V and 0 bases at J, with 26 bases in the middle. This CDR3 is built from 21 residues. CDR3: CASSQDSAKTRWDLLNTEAFF. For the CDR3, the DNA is TGCGCCAGCAGCCAAGATTCCGCAAAAACCAGGTGGGACCTATTGAACACTGAAGCTTTCTTT.

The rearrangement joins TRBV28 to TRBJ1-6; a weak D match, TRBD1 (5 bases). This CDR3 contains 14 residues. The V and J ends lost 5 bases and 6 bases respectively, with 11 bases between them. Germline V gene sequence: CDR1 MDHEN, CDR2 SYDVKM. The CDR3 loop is CASSDGTFNSPLHF. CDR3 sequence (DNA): TGTGCCAGCAGTGACGGGACGTTTAATTCACCCCTCCACTTT.

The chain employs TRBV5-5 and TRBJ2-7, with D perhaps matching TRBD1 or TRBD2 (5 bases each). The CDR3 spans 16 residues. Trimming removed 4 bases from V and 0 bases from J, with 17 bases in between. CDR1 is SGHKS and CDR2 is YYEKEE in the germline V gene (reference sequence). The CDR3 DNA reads TGTGCCAGCAGCCTCGAGGGGACGGGTGGCTCCTACGAGCAGTACTTC. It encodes CASSLEGTGGSYEQYF.

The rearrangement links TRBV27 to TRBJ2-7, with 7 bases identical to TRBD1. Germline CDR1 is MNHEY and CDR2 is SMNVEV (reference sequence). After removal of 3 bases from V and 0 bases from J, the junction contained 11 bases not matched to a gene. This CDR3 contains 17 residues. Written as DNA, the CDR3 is TGTGCCAGCAGTTTGACTGTCGACAGGGCCTCCTCCTACGAGCAGTACTTC. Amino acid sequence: CASSLTVDRASSYEQYF.

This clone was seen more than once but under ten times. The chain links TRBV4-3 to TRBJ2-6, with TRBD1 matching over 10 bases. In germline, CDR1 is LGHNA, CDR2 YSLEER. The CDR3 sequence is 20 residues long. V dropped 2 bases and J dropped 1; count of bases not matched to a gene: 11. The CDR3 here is CASSQSHRQGAESGANVLTF. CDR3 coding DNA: TGCGCCAGCAGCCAATCGCACCGACAGGGGGCAGAGTCTGGGGCCAACGTCCTGACTTTC.

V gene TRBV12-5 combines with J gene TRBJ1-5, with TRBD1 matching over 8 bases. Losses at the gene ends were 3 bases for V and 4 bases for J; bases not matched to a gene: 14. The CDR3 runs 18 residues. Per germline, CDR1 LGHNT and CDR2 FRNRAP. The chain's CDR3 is CASGFRFLDRVRNQPQHF. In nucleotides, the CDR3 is TGTGCTAGTGGTTTCCGGTTTTTGGACAGGGTAAGAAATCAGCCCCAGCATTTT.

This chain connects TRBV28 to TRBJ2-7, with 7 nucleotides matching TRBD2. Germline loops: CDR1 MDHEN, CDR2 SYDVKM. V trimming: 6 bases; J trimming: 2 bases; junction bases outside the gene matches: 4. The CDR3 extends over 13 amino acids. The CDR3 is CASRISGPYEQYF. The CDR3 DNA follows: TGTGCCAGCAGGATTAGCGGGCCCTACGAGCAGTACTTC.

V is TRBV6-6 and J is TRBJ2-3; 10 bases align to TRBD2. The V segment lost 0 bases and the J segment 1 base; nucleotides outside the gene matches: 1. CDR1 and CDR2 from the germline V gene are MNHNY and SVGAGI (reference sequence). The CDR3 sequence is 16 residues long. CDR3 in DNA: TGTGCCAGCAGTTACTCTCTAGCGGGGGGCACAGATACGCAGTATTTT. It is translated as CASSYSLAGGTDTQYF.

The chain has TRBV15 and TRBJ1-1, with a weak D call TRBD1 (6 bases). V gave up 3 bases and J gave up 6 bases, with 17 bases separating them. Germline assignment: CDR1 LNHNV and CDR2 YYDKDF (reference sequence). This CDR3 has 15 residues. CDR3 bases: TGTGCCACCAGCAGGGCGTGGGGGGGCGCCGCTGAAGCTTTCTTT. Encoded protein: CATSRAWGGAAEAFF.

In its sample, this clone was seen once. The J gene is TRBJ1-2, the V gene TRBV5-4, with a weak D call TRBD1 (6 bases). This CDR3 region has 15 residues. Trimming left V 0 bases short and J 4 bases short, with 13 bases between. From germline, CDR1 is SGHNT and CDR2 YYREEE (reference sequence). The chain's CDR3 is CASSLDGGPGYGYTF. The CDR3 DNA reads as TGTGCCAGCAGCTTGGACGGGGGCCCGGGCTATGGCTACACCTTC.

CDR3 sequence (DNA): TGTGCCAGCTCACCATTTGCGCGGGGGTTACAAGAGACCCAGTACTTC. Translation: CASSPFARGLQETQYF. J is TRBJ2-5 and V is TRBV18; 7 positions match TRBD2. The CDR3 covers 16 residues. V was clipped by 2 bases and J by 2 bases; unmatched bases: 8. The germline CDR1 and CDR2 sequences are KGHSH and LQKENI.